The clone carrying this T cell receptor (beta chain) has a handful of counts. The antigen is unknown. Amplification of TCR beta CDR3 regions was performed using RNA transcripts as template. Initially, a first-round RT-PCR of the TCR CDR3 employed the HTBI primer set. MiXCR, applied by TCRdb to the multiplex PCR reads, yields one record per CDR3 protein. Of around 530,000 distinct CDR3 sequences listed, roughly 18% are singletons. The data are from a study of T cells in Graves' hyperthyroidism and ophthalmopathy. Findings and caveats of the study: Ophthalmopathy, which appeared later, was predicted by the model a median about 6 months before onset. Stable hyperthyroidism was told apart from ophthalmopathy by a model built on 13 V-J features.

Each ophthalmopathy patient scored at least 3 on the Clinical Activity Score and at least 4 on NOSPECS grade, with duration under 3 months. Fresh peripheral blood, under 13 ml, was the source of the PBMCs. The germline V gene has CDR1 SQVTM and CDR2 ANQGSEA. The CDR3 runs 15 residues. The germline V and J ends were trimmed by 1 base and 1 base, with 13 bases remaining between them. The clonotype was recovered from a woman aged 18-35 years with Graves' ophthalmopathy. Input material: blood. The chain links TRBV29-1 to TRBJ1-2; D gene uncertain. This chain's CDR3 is CSVEVPQPGNYGYTF. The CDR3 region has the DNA TGCAGCGTTGAAGTTCCTCAGCCGGGTAACTATGGCTACACCTTC.